This passage covers 24 T cell receptor beta chains from one sample sequenced in a study of blood T cell repertoires in COVID-19. The protocol was immunoSEQ multiplex PCR, while the TCRdb copy is restricted to in-frame clones and leaves out a portion. The table shows about 200,000 clones, with roughly 86% occurring only once. The sequenced sample consisted of PBMCs or T cells enriched from blood (not recorded which). The receptors here all came from a woman in her thirties with acute COVID-19.

CDR3: CATSTDPTVTYEQYF. The CDR3, as DNA: TGTGCCACCAGCACCGACCCGACAGTAACCTACGAGCAGTACTTC. This rearrangement joins TRBV15 to TRBJ2-7; D might be TRBD1 (5 bases). This CDR3 is 15 amino acids long. Germline CDR1 is LNHNV and CDR2 is YYDKDF (reference sequence). V lost 4 bases and J lost 2, with 15 bases in between.

The rearrangement links TRBV7-9 to TRBJ2-7, with TRBD1 identical over 10 bases. The trim removed 4 bases at V and 3 bases at J, leaving 6 bases unmatched. In germline, CDR1 is SEHNR, CDR2 FQNEAQ (reference sequence). The CDR3 length is 15 residues. The CDR3 reads CASSSFGQGDYEQYF. Here the CDR3 DNA reads TGTGCCAGCAGCTCGTTTGGACAGGGGGACTACGAGCAGTACTTC.

The V call is TRBV5-8, the J call TRBJ2-1; no reliable D call. CDR1 is SGHTS, CDR2 YDEGEE, per germline. Trimming shortened V by 2 bases and J by 8 bases, and 17 bases separated the two germline ends. The CDR3 is made up of 15 amino acids. CDR3 bases: TGTGCCAGCAGCTTAAGGAGACGAGCTATCTATGAGCAGTTCTTC. It specifies CASSLRRRAIYEQFF.

V and J are TRBV2 and TRBJ1-1; the match to TRBD1 covers 7 bases. Trimming at V came to 6 bases and at J to 10 bases, leaving 14 bases not matched to a gene. The germline gives CDR1 SNHLY, CDR2 FYNNEI. The CDR3 has 14 amino acids. CDR3 region: CASRDTGAPFGAFF. In DNA, the CDR3 is TGTGCCAGCAGGGACACAGGGGCGCCATTCGGAGCTTTCTTT.

This clone appeared once. This chain links TRBV19 with TRBJ1-1; the D is unclear. This CDR3 has 12 residues. Germline CDR1 LNHDA, CDR2 SQIVND (reference sequence). Trimming took 7 bases from V and 4 from J, leaving 10 bases between them. CDR3: CASIGSGTEAFF. The DNA for the CDR3 is TGTGCCAGTATTGGGAGCGGCACTGAAGCTTTCTTT.

The rearrangement joins TRBV5-8 to TRBJ1-6; D gene ambiguous. The V gene's germline CDR1 is SGHTS and CDR2 YDEGEE. Trimming removed 0 bases from V and 5 bases from J, with 6 bases in between. The CDR3 totals 14 residues. The CDR3 DNA follows: TGTGCCAGCAGCTTGGAGCGGGATAATTCACCCCTCCACTTT. Translated, it gives CASSLERDNSPLHF.

In this sample, this clone turned up once. The rearrangement uses TRBV7-9 and TRBJ2-3, with 12 bases identical to TRBD2. This CDR3 is built from 18 residues. With 6 bases clipped from V and 0 bases from J, the junction kept 10 bases outside the gene matches. Germline CDR1 and CDR2: SEHNR and FQNEAQ (reference sequence). CDR3 in DNA: TGTGCCAGCAGACCTACTAGCGGGGGGCCATTAAGCACAGATACGCAGTATTTT. Translation: CASRPTSGGPLSTDTQYF.

The CDR3 region is CASSDQPGEKLFF. Written as DNA, the CDR3 is TGTGCCAGCAGTGACCAACCGGGAGAAAAACTGTTTTTT. The chain links TRBV6-4 to TRBJ1-4, with D hard to call. This CDR3 region has 13 residues. Per the germline V gene, CDR1 is MRHNA and CDR2 is SNTAGT. V was trimmed by 2 bases and J by 8 bases, leaving 9 bases between them.

This chain uses TRBV7-9 with TRBJ1-1; D remains unclear. Germline CDR1 SEHNR, CDR2 FQNEAQ (reference sequence). Trimming pared 3 bases from V and 8 bases from J, leaving 10 bases between. CDR3 length: 12 amino acids. The CDR3 is CASSFSRIEAFF. DNA for the CDR3: TGTGCCAGCAGCTTTTCGCGGATAGAAGCTTTCTTT.

The chain couples TRBV11-2 to TRBJ2-1, with 8 positions matching TRBD2. The CDR3 runs 16 residues. Germline V CDR1 and CDR2: SGHAT, FQNNGV. Trimming removed 0 bases from V and 4 bases from J; junction bases left unmatched: 5. The DNA of the CDR3 is TGTGCCAGCAGCTTAGATCGGGGGGGCATTTACAATGAGCAGTTCTTC. It is translated as CASSLDRGGIYNEQFF.

The rearrangement uses TRBV6-5 and TRBJ2-2; a weak D match, TRBD1 (5 bases). CDR1 MNHEY and CDR2 SVGAGI come from the germline V gene. Trimming shortened V by 4 bases and J by 5 bases, and 11 bases separated the two germline ends. CDR3 length equals 14 residues. CDR3 in amino acids: CASSWRRGTGELFF. CDR3 in DNA: TGTGCCAGCAGTTGGAGAAGGGGAACCGGGGAGCTGTTTTTT.

The rearrangement links TRBV11-1 to TRBJ2-1; D is ambiguous. The CDR3 has 12 residues. V lost 3 bases and J 8 bases, leaving 8 bases between the germline ends. Germline lookup yields CDR1 SGHAT and CDR2 FQDESV (reference sequence). DNA for the CDR3: TGTGCCAGCAGCTTCGAGCTCGATGAGCAGTTCTTC. Translating gives CASSFELDEQFF.

The chain combines TRBV18 with TRBJ2-3, with D perhaps TRBD2 (5 bases). V lost 4 bases and J 5 bases, leaving 16 bases between the germline ends. CDR1 and CDR2 (germline): KGHSH, LQKENI. CDR3 size: 15 residues. As DNA, the CDR3 is TGTGCCAGCTCACACCGGGAAGGCAATAAAGATACGCAGTATTTT. Protein sequence: CASSHREGNKDTQYF.

Turning to this clone: Other DNA sequences in the sample encode the same CDR3. The chain couples TRBV30 to TRBJ1-2; 7 positions match TRBD1. The CDR3 loop spans 12 amino acids. Trimming cost V 5 bases and J 2 bases; bases outside gene matches: 2. The germline CDR1 and CDR2 sequences are GTSNPN and SVGIG (reference sequence). CDR3 sequence reads: CAWSTGNYGYTF. CDR3 DNA sequence: TGTGCCTGGTCGACAGGGAACTATGGCTACACCTTC. The variable domain in full, completed from reference TRBV30 and TRBJ1-2, reads SQTIHQWPATLVQPVGSPLSLECTVEGTSNPNLYWYRQAAGRGLQLLFYSVGIGQISSEVPQNLSASRPQDRQFILSSKKLLLSDSGFYLCAWSTGNYGYTFGSGTRLTVV.

The chain has TRBV29-1 and TRBJ1-6; D is uncertain. V lost 6 bases and J lost 4, with 13 bases in between. CDR3 size: 14 residues. The germline V gene encodes CDR1 SQVTM and CDR2 ANQGSEA. DNA for the CDR3: TGCAGCGTCCGCGACGGGGATTATAATTCACCCCTCCACTTT. Encoded protein: CSVRDGDYNSPLHF.

The chain employs TRBV7-9 and TRBJ2-7; 9 bases match TRBD2. With V trimmed by 7 bases and J by 3 bases, 10 bases remained unmatched. Germline loops: CDR1 SEHNR, CDR2 FQNEAQ (reference sequence). The length of the CDR3 is 15 residues. The CDR3 bases are TGTGCCAGCACCCCCCGTAGCGGGGGAGACTACGAGCAGTACTTC. Its translation is CASTPRSGGDYEQYF. The complete variable domain, with remaining parts taken from reference TRBV7-9 and TRBJ2-7, reads DTGVSQNPRHKITKRGQNVTFRCDPISEHNRLYWYRQTLGQGPEFLTYFQNEAQLEKSRLLSDRFSAERPKGSFSTLEIQRTEQGDSAMYLCASTPRSGGDYEQYFGPGTRLTVT.

This clone showed up just once. J is TRBJ1-1 and V is TRBV5-1, with a weak D call TRBD1 (5 bases). V dropped 0 bases and J dropped 4 bases, with 16 bases sitting between them. The CDR3 consists of 16 residues. Germline CDR1 reads SGHRS; CDR2 reads YFSETQ. The CDR3 is CASSLVSGSLVTEAFF. Here the CDR3 DNA reads TGCGCCAGCAGCTTGGTTTCAGGGTCGTTGGTCACTGAAGCTTTCTTT.

This clone was seen once. The chain combines TRBV9 with TRBJ2-1; D may be TRBD1 (6 bases). Germline CDR1 reads SGDLS; CDR2 reads YYNGEE. This CDR3 contains 15 residues. Deletions cut 4 bases from V and 6 bases from J, with 17 bases between. CDR3 sequence (DNA): TGTGCCAGCAGCTTAACAGGGACCGCGCCCAATGAGCAGTTCTTC. Amino acid sequence: CASSLTGTAPNEQFF.

The chain links TRBV15 to TRBJ1-1; maybe TRBD1 (5 bases). Between the trimmed V and J ends, which lost 0 bases and 13 bases, there was a span of 15 bases. Germline CDR1 is LNHNV and CDR2 is YYDKDF (reference sequence). This CDR3 has 13 residues. Here the CDR3 DNA reads TGTGCCACCAGCAGAGATGGGGGGGAGTTGGGTTTCTTT. Amino acid sequence: CATSRDGGELGFF.

This chain links TRBV18 with TRBJ2-7; 9 bases align to TRBD1. CDR3 length equals 15 residues. Germline CDR1 reads KGHSH; CDR2 reads LQKENI. V lost 6 bases to trimming and J lost 3 bases; unmatched junction nucleotides: 9. The CDR3 region is CASSPPTGGHYEQYF. As DNA, the CDR3 is TGTGCCAGCTCGCCCCCCACAGGGGGCCACTACGAGCAGTACTTC.

This chain's CDR3 is CASSEGQGNQPQHF. CDR3 nucleotide sequence: TGTGCCAGCAGTGAAGGACAGGGCAATCAGCCCCAGCATTTT. V is TRBV6-1 and J is TRBJ1-5; D perhaps matches TRBD1 (6 bases). V was clipped by 1 base and J by 2 bases, with 6 bases between them. CDR1 and CDR2 from the germline V gene are MNHNS and SASEGT. The CDR3 extends over 14 amino acids.

The chain carries TRBV19 and TRBJ2-1; 9 bases are shared with TRBD1. This CDR3 contains 16 residues. CDR1 and CDR2 (germline): LNHDA, SQIVND (reference sequence). Germline trimming cut 4 bases from V and 3 bases from J; bases unmatched to any gene: 7. Written as DNA, the CDR3 is TGTGCCAGTAGTAACCGGGACAGGGACCTCTACAATGAGCAGTTCTTC. Translation gives CASSNRDRDLYNEQFF.

The genes are TRBV7-9 and TRBJ2-7; TRBD1 aligns across 8 bases. This CDR3 has 16 residues. CDR1 is SEHNR, CDR2 FQNEAQ, per germline (reference sequence). J gave up 1 base and V 5 bases, and 10 bases lay outside the gene matches. The CDR3 loop is CASSRQGQEGSYEQYF. CDR3 DNA sequence: TGTGCCAGCAGCCGACAGGGACAGGAGGGGTCCTACGAGCAGTACTTC.

Note on this clone: This specimen includes other DNA sequences encoding the same CDR3. The chain links TRBV6-2 or TRBV6-3 to TRBJ2-7; D gene uncertain. CDR1 is MNHEY, CDR2 SVGEGT, per germline. V lost 2 bases, J lost 0 bases, and 5 bases lay in between. The CDR3 totals 13 residues. DNA of the CDR3: TGTGCCAGCAGTTACCTCTCCTCCTACGAGCAGTACTTC. It codes for CASSYLSSYEQYF.